The 27 T cell receptor beta chains below all came from one sample that was sequenced in a study of blood T cell repertoires in COVID-19. Sequencing was performed with immunoSEQ multiplex PCR; in TCRdb, only in-frame clones are kept and a portion is missing. The sample consists of some 200,000 clones, over 80% of them appearing once. Specimen: peripheral blood. These receptors were taken from a woman aged 40 to 49 with acute or convalescent COVID-19.

The rearrangement links TRBV11-2 to TRBJ2-5, with D perhaps TRBD2 (6 bases). V was clipped by 4 bases and J by 3 bases, with 9 bases between them. The CDR3 covers 13 residues. CDR1 SGHAT and CDR2 FQNNGV come from the germline V gene. The CDR3 loop reads CASSSGGEETQYF. The CDR3 bases are TGTGCCAGCAGCTCCGGAGGGGAAGAGACCCAGTACTTC. Looking up the rest from reference TRBV11-2 and TRBJ2-5 gives the full variable domain: EAGVAQSPRYKIIEKRQSVAFWCNPISGHATLYWYQQILGQGPKLLIQFQNNGVVDDSQLPKDRFSAERLKGVDSTLKIQPAKLEDSAVYLCASSSGGEETQYFGPGTRLLVL.

The rearrangement uses TRBV6-5 and TRBJ2-3; tentatively, D is TRBD1 (6 bases). The germline CDR1 and CDR2 sequences are MNHEY and SVGAGI. The germline V and J ends were trimmed by 8 bases and 1 base, with 10 bases remaining between them. The CDR3 extends over 13 amino acids. The CDR3 reads CASGDTGTDTQYF. CDR3 sequence (DNA): TGTGCCAGCGGGGACACTGGCACAGATACGCAGTATTTT.

The rearrangement links TRBV28 to TRBJ1-3; no definite D call. Trimming left V 3 bases short and J 1 base short, with 13 bases between. Germline CDR1 reads MDHEN; CDR2 reads SYDVKM. This CDR3 contains 16 residues. The DNA of the CDR3 is TGTGCCAGCAGTTTCGACATAGGTGCTTCTGGAAACACCATATATTTT. Protein sequence: CASSFDIGASGNTIYF. The full variable domain, with the rest looked up from reference TRBV28 and TRBJ1-3, is DVKVTQSSRYLVKRTGEKVFLECVQDMDHENMFWYRQDPGLGLRLIYFSYDVKMKEKGDIPEGYSVSREKKERFSLILESASTNQTSMYLCASSFDIGASGNTIYFGEGSWLTVV.

The chain uses TRBV9 and TRBJ2-3; 12 nucleotides align to TRBD2. CDR1 is SGDLS and CDR2 is YYNGEE in the germline V gene. The CDR3 runs to 18 residues. J lost 2 bases, V lost 4 bases, and 11 bases had no gene match. CDR3 bases: TGTGCCAGCAGCTCCCGACTAGCGGGAGATCATTTCACAGATACGCAGTATTTT. Protein: CASSSRLAGDHFTDTQYF.

The genes are TRBV28 and TRBJ1-3, with 10 bases that match TRBD1. The length of the CDR3 is 18 residues. CDR1 is MDHEN, CDR2 SYDVKM, per germline. V trimming: 5 bases; J trimming: 0 bases; junction bases outside the gene matches: 10. The CDR3 DNA sequence: TGTGCCAGCAGTCCAACCGGGACAGGGGCCTACTCTGGAAACACCATATATTTT. Protein sequence: CASSPTGTGAYSGNTIYF.

The genes are TRBV19 and TRBJ1-5, with 9 positions matching TRBD1. V dropped 4 bases and J dropped 7; count of bases not matched to a gene: 8. Germline-derived CDR1 and CDR2 are LNHDA and SQIVND (reference sequence). This CDR3 has 15 amino acids. The chain's CDR3 is CASSSNRGRGQPQHF. In DNA, the CDR3 is TGTGCCAGTAGTAGCAACAGGGGGCGCGGGCAGCCCCAGCATTTT.

The genes are TRBV5-8 and TRBJ1-5; D not resolved. Trimming removed 7 bases at V and 5 bases at J, with 25 bases between. This CDR3 region has 17 residues. Germline loops: CDR1 SGHTS, CDR2 YDEGEE. The CDR3 bases are TGTGCCAGCCCCTTTGAGGCCCGGGAAGGCGATTATCAGCCCCAGCATTTT. Translated: CASPFEAREGDYQPQHF.

The V and J genes are TRBV24-1 and TRBJ2-2, with a weak D call TRBD2 (6 bases). From germline, CDR1 is KGHDR and CDR2 SFDVKD. The CDR3 consists of 15 residues. With 3 bases removed from V and 7 bases from J, the gap between germline ends came to 14 bases. The CDR3 DNA sequence: TGTGCCACCAGTGATCCTGCGGGGACGGGCGGGGAGCTGTTTTTT. Amino acids: CATSDPAGTGGELFF.

The chain uses TRBV6-1 and TRBJ2-1, with TRBD2 matching 7 bases. The CDR3 length is 19 residues. The ends lost 1 base at V and 2 bases at J; junction bases unmatched: 14. Germline V gene data show CDR1 as MNHNS and CDR2 as SASEGT. The chain's CDR3 is CASSEGPISGSHPYNEQFF. CDR3 nucleotide sequence: TGTGCCAGCAGTGAAGGGCCGATTAGCGGGTCCCATCCCTACAATGAGCAGTTCTTC.

V gene TRBV28 combines with J gene TRBJ2-1, with D possibly being TRBD2 (7 bases). The CDR3 extends over 20 amino acids. V was trimmed by 2 bases and J by 8 bases, leaving 31 bases between them. Germline CDR1 MDHEN, CDR2 SYDVKM. CDR3 nucleotide sequence: TGTGCCAGCAGTTTAGGAGTAGGTCGGGGGGCGGGAGTTCGTAAGCATGAGCAGTTCTTC. Translating it yields CASSLGVGRGAGVRKHEQFF.

In its sample, this clone was seen a few times. This rearrangement joins TRBV6-6 to TRBJ2-5, with D possibly matching TRBD2 (7 bases). Germline lookup yields CDR1 MNHNY and CDR2 SVGAGI (reference sequence). The CDR3 consists of 15 residues. Trimming removed 6 bases from V and 4 bases from J, with 18 bases in between. This chain's CDR3 is CASSHYREGGETQYF. CDR3 nucleotide sequence: TGTGCCAGCAGCCATTACAGGGAGGGTGGAGAGACCCAGTACTTC.

This clone was seen more than once but under ten times. This chain joins TRBV19 and TRBJ2-1; 10 bases are a match to TRBD2. The CDR3 is 14 residues long. Trimming took 5 bases from V and 7 from J; bases not matched to a gene: 5. Germline V gene data show CDR1 as LNHDA and CDR2 as SQIVND (reference sequence). CDR3 sequence (DNA): TGTGCCAGTAGTGGGCTAGCGGGAGTTAATGAGCAGTTCTTC. Amino acid sequence: CASSGLAGVNEQFF.

V gene TRBV5-1 combines with J gene TRBJ2-1, with 7 positions matching TRBD1. Losses at the gene ends were 3 bases for V and 4 bases for J; bases not matched to a gene: 7. The germline V gene has CDR1 SGHRS and CDR2 YFSETQ. CDR3 length: 15 residues. CDR3 bases: TGCGCCAGCAGCTCTGGGGACAGAAGATACAATGAGCAGTTCTTC. Protein: CASSSGDRRYNEQFF.

V usage is TRBV28 and J usage is TRBJ2-7; D not resolved. CDR3 length: 12 residues. Per the germline V gene, CDR1 is MDHEN and CDR2 is SYDVKM. Trimming pared 5 bases from V and 3 bases from J, leaving 8 bases between. The CDR3 is CASSPRGYEQYF. In nucleotides, the CDR3 is TGTGCCAGCAGTCCCAGAGGCTACGAGCAGTACTTC.

The CDR3 is CASSIGLVSYNEQFF. CDR3 nucleotides: TGTGCCAGTAGTATAGGACTAGTCTCCTACAATGAGCAGTTCTTC. This chain uses TRBV19 with TRBJ2-1; D might be TRBD2 (6 bases). The CDR3 runs to 15 residues. V lost 1 base and J lost 0, with 7 bases in between. The V gene's germline CDR1 is LNHDA and CDR2 SQIVND (reference sequence). Complete variable domain (other parts from reference TRBV19 and TRBJ2-1): DGGITQSPKYLFRKEGQNVTLSCEQNLNHDAMYWYRQDPGQGLRLIYYSQIVNDFQKGDIAEGYSVSREKKESFPLTVTSAQKNPTAFYLCASSIGLVSYNEQFFGPGTRLTVL.

The chain joins TRBV7-9 to TRBJ1-2; D is unclear. Germline V gene data show CDR1 as SEHNR and CDR2 as FQNEAQ (reference sequence). The ends were cut back, 5 bases at V and 1 base at J, with 20 bases in the middle. The CDR3 totals 17 residues. The CDR3 DNA follows: TGTGCCAGCAGCATAGGGATGAGGGCTAGGGTTAACTATGGCTACACCTTC. Translation: CASSIGMRARVNYGYTF.

This clone appeared once. CDR3 loop: CASSLEDRANTEAFF. CDR3 in DNA: TGTGCCAGCAGTCTAGAGGACAGGGCGAACACTGAAGCTTTCTTT. The rearrangement links TRBV6-5 to TRBJ1-1, with 8 bases identical to TRBD1. The CDR3 extends over 15 amino acids. V shed 5 bases and J 1 base; nucleotides not matched to a gene: 6. Germline V gives CDR1 MNHEY, CDR2 SVGAGI.

There are a few counts of this clone. The chain employs TRBV4-1 and TRBJ1-3; no reliable D call. Looked up from germline, CDR1 is MGHRA and CDR2 is YSYEKL. This CDR3 region has 20 residues. V lost 3 bases to trimming and J lost 2 bases, with 26 bases between them. The CDR3 here is CASSQRKGTLGASTGNTIYF. Written as DNA, the CDR3 is TGCGCCAGCAGCCAGAGGAAGGGTACTCTGGGAGCTTCTACTGGAAACACCATATATTTT.

V and J are TRBV27 and TRBJ1-1; D remains ambiguous. V lost 5 bases and J 0 bases, leaving 7 bases between the germline ends. The CDR3 is made up of 13 amino acids. The germline gives CDR1 MNHEY, CDR2 SMNVEV (reference sequence). The CDR3 loop is CASSTTLNTEAFF. The CDR3 DNA sequence: TGTGCCAGCAGTACAACCTTGAACACTGAAGCTTTCTTT.

The chain joins TRBV5-1 to TRBJ2-3; 13 nucleotides agree with TRBD2. The length of the CDR3 is 18 residues. V lost 4 bases, J lost 1 base, and 9 bases stayed unmatched. CDR1 and CDR2 (germline): SGHRS, YFSETQ. Here the CDR3 reads CASSPGLAGASGTDTQYF. Written as DNA, the CDR3 is TGCGCCAGCAGCCCCGGACTAGCGGGGGCCTCCGGCACAGATACGCAGTATTTT.

The genes are TRBV4-2 and TRBJ1-1; D gene ambiguous. V was shortened by 0 bases and J by 7 bases, with 9 bases between the two germline ends. Germline CDR1 LGHNA, CDR2 YNFKEQ. The CDR3 consists of 13 residues. CDR3 protein: CASSQDPVLEAFF. CDR3 DNA sequence: TGTGCCAGCAGCCAAGACCCGGTCCTTGAAGCTTTCTTT.

This chain uses TRBV28 with TRBJ2-2; a possible D gene is TRBD1 (7 bases). Deletions cut 10 bases from V and 7 bases from J, with 28 bases between. This CDR3 is built from 17 residues. The germline CDR1 and CDR2 sequences are MDHEN and SYDVKM. CDR3 DNA sequence: TGTGCCATCATTTACAGGGGCGAGACTAGTTTAAGCGGGGAGCTGTTTTTT. This gives the protein CAIIYRGETSLSGELFF. Supplemented by reference TRBV28 and TRBJ2-2, the full variable domain reads DVKVTQSSRYLVKRTGEKVFLECVQDMDHENMFWYRQDPGLGLRLIYFSYDVKMKEKGDIPEGYSVSREKKERFSLILESASTNQTSMYLCAIIYRGETSLSGELFFGEGSRLTVL.

A note on this clone: The sample contains more than one DNA sequence encoding this CDR3. The chain recombines TRBV30 with TRBJ1-1; 8 bases match TRBD1. The length of the CDR3 is 15 residues. Germline V gene sequence: CDR1 GTSNPN, CDR2 SVGIG (reference sequence). V shed 1 base and J 8 bases; nucleotides not matched to a gene: 12. DNA for the CDR3: TGTGCCTGGAGTGGAGTGACAGGGGTCTTCGAAGAAGCTTTCTTT. It yields the protein CAWSGVTGVFEEAFF.

This chain links TRBV20-1 with TRBJ2-4, with D tentatively TRBD1 (8 bases). V was shortened by 8 bases and J by 14 bases, with 19 bases between the two germline ends. The germline gives CDR1 DFQATT, CDR2 SNEGSKA (reference sequence). The CDR3 consists of 11 residues. Written as DNA, the CDR3 is TGCAGTAGTACAGGGGGAGGGATGAAGTACTTC. It encodes CSSTGGGMKYF.

The gene calls are TRBV2 and TRBJ2-2; a possible D gene is TRBD2 (6 bases). With 5 bases removed from V and 7 bases from J, the gap between germline ends came to 17 bases. This CDR3 is built from 15 residues. Germline values: CDR1 SNHLY, CDR2 FYNNEI. The CDR3 nucleotides read TGTGCCAGCAGTCTGGGAGTAGCCGGGGGCGGGGAGCTGTTTTTT. Protein sequence: CASSLGVAGGGELFF.

This chain joins TRBV4-2 and TRBJ2-7; the match to TRBD1 covers 9 bases. CDR3 length equals 15 residues. The trim removed 4 bases at V and 5 bases at J, leaving 9 bases unmatched. Germline assignment: CDR1 LGHNA and CDR2 YNFKEQ. CDR3 sequence reads: CASSPHGTGFNEQYF. CDR3 coding DNA: TGTGCCAGCAGCCCGCACGGGACAGGGTTCAACGAGCAGTACTTC.

The V gene is TRBV24-1, the J gene TRBJ2-1; the D gene is possibly TRBD2 (5 bases). With 5 bases removed from V and 4 bases from J, the gap between germline ends came to 11 bases. The CDR3 contains 14 residues. Germline lookup yields CDR1 KGHDR and CDR2 SFDVKD. Here the CDR3 DNA reads TGTGCCACCAGTGGCGGGCAGAAATACAATGAGCAGTTCTTC. It yields the protein CATSGGQKYNEQFF.